The 22 T cell receptor beta chains below all came from one sample that was sequenced in a study of Ad26.COV2.S vaccination and SARS-CoV-2 variants. Treatment given: about 20 received Ad26.COV2.S at low or high dose, single or two shots; about 5 received placebo; per-sample allocation not given. Day 63 following the first vaccine or placebo injection was when the samples were taken. Assay: immunoSEQ multiplex PCR; the TCRdb copy retains only in-frame clones and omits some. This table has hundreds of thousands of clones, roughly 87% appearing once. The sample was peripheral blood, taken in a trial of Ad26.COV2.S vaccine versus placebo. The receptors were gathered from a person between 18 and 59 years old who received the Ad26.COV2.S COVID-19 vaccine or a placebo.

Only one count was recorded for this clone. The chain joins TRBV5-8 to TRBJ1-5; no reliable D call. Trimming shortened V by 1 base and J by 5 bases, and 13 bases separated the two germline ends. Germline V gene lookup returns CDR1 SGHTS and CDR2 YDEGEE. The CDR3 has 15 amino acids. CDR3 nucleotides: TGTGCCAGCAGCTTGTTGTGGACGTTCGATCAGCCCCAGCATTTT. It codes for CASSLLWTFDQPQHF. Full variable domain (rest looked up from reference TRBV5-8 and TRBJ1-5): EAGVTQSPTHLIKTRGQQATLRCSPISGHTSVYWYQQALGLGLQFLLWYDEGEERNRGNFPPRFSGRQFPNYSSELNVNALELEDSALYLCASSLLWTFDQPQHFGDGTRLSIL.

In the case of this clone: This specimen includes other DNA sequences encoding the same CDR3. The V and J genes are TRBV9 and TRBJ2-1, with 12 positions matching TRBD2. The CDR3 runs to 15 residues. V lost 0 bases to trimming and J lost 8 bases; unmatched junction nucleotides: 3. Germline assignment: CDR1 SGDLS and CDR2 YYNGEE. The CDR3 DNA reads as TGTGCCAGCAGCGTAGGGCTAGCGGGAGGGTATGAGCAGTTCTTC. Protein: CASSVGLAGGYEQFF.

This chain joins TRBV7-2 and TRBJ1-2; D uncertain. CDR3 length: 14 amino acids. V lost 3 bases and J lost 4, with 12 bases in between. CDR1 and CDR2 (germline): SGHTA, FQGNSA. The CDR3: CASSLNRASYGYTF. CDR3 sequence (DNA): TGTGCCAGCAGCTTGAACCGGGCGAGCTATGGCTACACCTTC.

The chain is built from TRBV2 and TRBJ2-3; D gene uncertain. This CDR3 has 14 residues. CDR1 SNHLY and CDR2 FYNNEI come from the germline V gene. The V and J ends lost 2 bases and 2 bases respectively, with 8 bases between them. The CDR3 region is CASSENLPTDTQYF. CDR3 DNA sequence: TGTGCCAGCAGTGAAAACCTCCCCACAGATACGCAGTATTTT.

The rearrangement uses TRBV5-1 and TRBJ1-1; D uncertain. Trimming removed 3 bases from V and 3 bases from J, with 9 bases in between. Germline V lookup: CDR1 SGHRS, CDR2 YFSETQ. The CDR3 length is 13 residues. DNA for the CDR3: TGCGCCAGCAGCTACCAACCGGACACTGAAGCTTTCTTT. It encodes CASSYQPDTEAFF.

V and J are TRBV2 and TRBJ2-1; TRBD1 matches 8 bases. This CDR3 is 15 amino acids long. Trimming at V came to 6 bases and at J to 9 bases, leaving 13 bases not matched to a gene. Germline CDR1 reads SNHLY; CDR2 reads FYNNEI. CDR3 sequence: CASSGGQGPYGEQFF. The DNA for the CDR3 is TGTGCCAGCAGCGGAGGACAGGGTCCGTACGGTGAGCAGTTCTTC.

This clone was detected once. The V call is TRBV9, the J call TRBJ2-4; D is possibly TRBD1 or TRBD2 (5 bases each). This CDR3 is 14 amino acids long. From germline, CDR1 is SGDLS and CDR2 YYNGEE. Trimming left V 0 bases short and J 8 bases short, with 12 bases between. The CDR3 nucleotides read TGTGCCAGCAGCGTAGGGGACGCCCGGGACATTCAGTACTTC. Translated, it gives CASSVGDARDIQYF.

The V and J genes are TRBV5-1 and TRBJ2-3, with 10 bases identical to TRBD1. CDR1 and CDR2 (germline): SGHRS, YFSETQ. The CDR3 extends over 15 amino acids. Trimming cost V 4 bases and J 5 bases; bases outside gene matches: 7. The CDR3 reads CASSLRQGARDTQYF. The CDR3 DNA is TGCGCCAGCAGCCTACGACAGGGGGCAAGAGATACGCAGTATTTT.

V gene TRBV7-2 combines with J gene TRBJ2-3, with TRBD1 matching 7 bases. The V gene's germline CDR1 is SGHTA and CDR2 FQGNSA. V dropped 0 bases and J dropped 10; count of bases not matched to a gene: 4. The CDR3 covers 13 residues. In DNA form, the CDR3 reads TGTGCCAGCAGCTTAGCGGGACAGTCGGCGCAGTATTTT. Translated, it gives CASSLAGQSAQYF.

This chain joins TRBV5-1 and TRBJ2-1; D is unclear. The CDR3 is 14 residues long. Germline lookup yields CDR1 SGHRS and CDR2 YFSETQ. V lost 4 bases, J lost 6 bases, and 14 bases lay in between. CDR3 sequence: CASSPRFGANEQFF. CDR3 coding DNA: TGCGCCAGCAGCCCGAGGTTTGGCGCCAATGAGCAGTTCTTC.

This chain uses TRBV6-5 with TRBJ2-7, with TRBD2 identical over 11 bases. The CDR3 is 15 residues long. Germline-derived CDR1 and CDR2 are MNHEY and SVGAGI. Trimming cost V 6 bases and J 3 bases; bases outside gene matches: 7. The CDR3 nucleotides read TGTGCCAGCAGGGAGGGTACTAGCGGGAGCTACGAGCAGTACGTC. Its translation is CASREGTSGSYEQYV.

The chain recombines TRBV19 with TRBJ1-1, with TRBD1 matching 11 bases. V dropped 7 bases and J dropped 10; count of bases not matched to a gene: 14. Germline CDR1 reads LNHDA; CDR2 reads SQIVND (reference sequence). The CDR3 totals 15 residues. The CDR3 DNA sequence: TGTGCCAGTAATGTCCTGGGACAGGGGGTTAAGGGAGCTTTCTTT. Protein sequence: CASNVLGQGVKGAFF.

The chain carries TRBV18 and TRBJ2-7; D uncertain. CDR1 KGHSH and CDR2 LQKENI come from the germline V gene. V was shortened by 6 bases and J by 0 bases, with 12 bases between the two germline ends. The CDR3 is made up of 14 amino acids. The CDR3 loop is CASSPHTGSYEQYV. For the CDR3, the DNA is TGTGCCAGCTCCCCGCATACCGGCTCCTACGAGCAGTACGTC.

The V call is TRBV15, the J call TRBJ2-7, with D possibly matching TRBD1 (6 bases). In germline, CDR1 is LNHNV, CDR2 YYDKDF (reference sequence). The CDR3 is 14 amino acids. Deletions cut 1 base from V and 4 bases from J, with 11 bases between. The DNA of the CDR3 is TGTGCCACCAGCAGAGGTCGCAGGGGATACGAGCAGTACGTC. Protein: CATSRGRRGYEQYV.

The chain recombines TRBV7-2 with TRBJ2-7, with D perhaps TRBD1 (5 bases). The V end lost 2 bases, the J end lost 3 bases, and 14 bases lay between the germline ends. The CDR3 loop spans 15 amino acids. CDR1 and CDR2 (germline): SGHTA, FQGNSA. The CDR3 protein is CASSLTGLQGYEQYF. In DNA form, the CDR3 reads TGTGCCAGCAGCTTAACCGGGCTCCAGGGCTACGAGCAGTACTTC.

V gene TRBV12-5 combines with J gene TRBJ1-6; D unresolved. This CDR3 is built from 16 residues. The V and J ends lost 5 bases and 0 bases respectively, with 11 bases between them. Germline values: CDR1 LGHNT, CDR2 FRNRAP. The CDR3 DNA reads TGTGCTAGTGGTCTCCGGAGGGACTCCTATAATTCACCCCTCCACTTT. Protein sequence: CASGLRRDSYNSPLHF.

The chain combines TRBV19 with TRBJ2-6; D is uncertain. CDR3 length equals 16 residues. V was cut by 3 bases and J by 0 bases, with 9 bases left in between. CDR1 is LNHDA, CDR2 SQIVND, per germline (reference sequence). As DNA, the CDR3 is TGTGCCAGTAGTATTGTCCGGAACTCTGGGGCCAACGTCCTGACTTTC. It yields the protein CASSIVRNSGANVLTF.

The genes are TRBV7-9 and TRBJ2-1, with D tentatively TRBD1 (6 bases). V lost 5 bases to trimming and J lost 8 bases, with 16 bases between them. This CDR3 has 14 residues. Per the germline V gene, CDR1 is SEHNR and CDR2 is FQNEAQ (reference sequence). The CDR3 region has the DNA TGTGCCAGCAGCATGGGACACCGTATACATGAGCAGTTCTTC. Translating it yields CASSMGHRIHEQFF.

The chain links TRBV7-2 to TRBJ2-3; perhaps TRBD1 as D (6 bases). Germline CDR1 SGHTA, CDR2 FQGNSA. V shed 5 bases and J shed 9 bases, with 24 bases lying between them. CDR3 length: 16 residues. In DNA, the CDR3 is TGTGCCAGCAGCGATTTCAGGGGCTCCTCGGGGAGAACGCAGTATTTT. It specifies CASSDFRGSSGRTQYF.

The rearrangement links TRBV6-2 or TRBV6-3 to TRBJ2-3, with TRBD2 as a possible D gene (6 bases). Trimming removed 0 bases from V and 7 bases from J, with 14 bases in between. The CDR3 covers 15 residues. The germline gives CDR1 MNHEY, CDR2 SVGEGT. This CDR3 reads CASSYSAGRLNTQYF. The CDR3 DNA sequence: TGTGCCAGCAGTTACTCCGCGGGGAGATTAAATACGCAGTATTTT.

The V and J genes are TRBV7-3 and TRBJ2-3; no clear D gene. The CDR3 loop spans 13 amino acids. Trimming removed 2 bases at V and 8 bases at J, with 11 bases between. Germline CDR1 SGHTA, CDR2 FQGTGA. This CDR3 reads CASSLAPWGTQYF. The CDR3 region has the DNA TGTGCCAGCAGCTTAGCCCCATGGGGTACGCAGTATTTT.

This chain joins TRBV2 and TRBJ2-6; D ambiguous. This CDR3 is 17 amino acids long. Deletions cut 7 bases from V and 2 bases from J, with 18 bases between. Per germline, CDR1 SNHLY and CDR2 FYNNEI. The CDR3 protein is CASTLNPRPTGANVLTF. The DNA of the CDR3 is TGTGCCAGCACCTTAAACCCCCGGCCCACTGGGGCCAACGTCCTGACTTTC.